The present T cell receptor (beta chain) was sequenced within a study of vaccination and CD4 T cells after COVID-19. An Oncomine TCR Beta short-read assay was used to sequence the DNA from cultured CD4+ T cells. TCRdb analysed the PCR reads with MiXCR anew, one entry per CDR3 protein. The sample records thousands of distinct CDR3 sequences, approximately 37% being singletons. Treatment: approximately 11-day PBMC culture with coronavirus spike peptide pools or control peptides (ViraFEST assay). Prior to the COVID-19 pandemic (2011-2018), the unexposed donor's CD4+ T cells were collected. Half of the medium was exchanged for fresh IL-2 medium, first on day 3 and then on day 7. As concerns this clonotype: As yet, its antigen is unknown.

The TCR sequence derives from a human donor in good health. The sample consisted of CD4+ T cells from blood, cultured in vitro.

DNA of the CDR3: TGTGCCACCGCTAGAAGGGAGGGCACAGATACGCAGTATTTT. Protein: CATARREGTDTQYF. The chain carries TRBV24-1 and TRBJ2-3; TRBD2 is a possible D gene (6 bases). CDR1 and CDR2 (germline): KGHDR, SFDVKD. Between the trimmed V and J ends, which lost 9 bases and 1 base, there was a span of 13 bases. The CDR3 totals 14 residues.